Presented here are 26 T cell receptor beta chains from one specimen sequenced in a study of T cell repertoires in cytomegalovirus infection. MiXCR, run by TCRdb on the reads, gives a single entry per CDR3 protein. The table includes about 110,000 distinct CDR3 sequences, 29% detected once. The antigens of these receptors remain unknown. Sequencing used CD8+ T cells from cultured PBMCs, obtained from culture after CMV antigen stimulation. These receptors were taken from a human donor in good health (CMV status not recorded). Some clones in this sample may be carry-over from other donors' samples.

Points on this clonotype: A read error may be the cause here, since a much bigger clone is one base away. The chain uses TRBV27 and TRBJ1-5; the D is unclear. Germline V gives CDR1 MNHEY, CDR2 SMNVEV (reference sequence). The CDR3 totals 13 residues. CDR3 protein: CANSQTGNQPQHF. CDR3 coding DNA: TGTGCCAACAGTCAGACCGGCAATCAGCCCCAGCATTTT.

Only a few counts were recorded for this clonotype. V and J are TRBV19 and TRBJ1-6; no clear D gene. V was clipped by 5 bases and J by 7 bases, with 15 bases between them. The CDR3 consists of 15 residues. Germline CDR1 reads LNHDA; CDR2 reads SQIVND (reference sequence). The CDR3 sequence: CASSLRWVSNSPLHF. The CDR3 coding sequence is TGTGCCAGTAGTCTGCGATGGGTCTCGAATTCACCCCTCCACTTT.

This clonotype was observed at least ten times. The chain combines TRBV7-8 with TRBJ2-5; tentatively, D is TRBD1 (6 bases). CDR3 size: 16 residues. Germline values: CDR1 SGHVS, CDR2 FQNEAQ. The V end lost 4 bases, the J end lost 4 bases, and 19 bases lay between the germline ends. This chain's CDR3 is CASSSSHQGFGETQYF. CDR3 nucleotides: TGTGCCAGCAGCTCCTCCCATCAGGGGTTCGGAGAGACCCAGTACTTC.

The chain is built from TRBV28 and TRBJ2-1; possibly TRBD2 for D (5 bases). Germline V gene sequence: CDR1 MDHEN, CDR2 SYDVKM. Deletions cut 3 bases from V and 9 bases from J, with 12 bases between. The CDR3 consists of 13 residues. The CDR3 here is CASSFPRGSEQFF. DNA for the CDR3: TGTGCCAGCAGTTTCCCTAGAGGGAGTGAGCAGTTCTTC. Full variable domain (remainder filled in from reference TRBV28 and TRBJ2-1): DVKVTQSSRYLVKRTGEKVFLECVQDMDHENMFWYRQDPGLGLRLIYFSYDVKMKEKGDIPEGYSVSREKKERFSLILESASTNQTSMYLCASSFPRGSEQFFGPGTRLTVL.

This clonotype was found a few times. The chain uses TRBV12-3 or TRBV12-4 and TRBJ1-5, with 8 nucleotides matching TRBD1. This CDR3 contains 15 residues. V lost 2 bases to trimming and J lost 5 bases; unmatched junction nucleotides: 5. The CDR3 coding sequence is TGTGCCAGCAGTTTACAGGGGGCGGTTGATCAGCCCCAGCATTTT. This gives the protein CASSLQGAVDQPQHF.

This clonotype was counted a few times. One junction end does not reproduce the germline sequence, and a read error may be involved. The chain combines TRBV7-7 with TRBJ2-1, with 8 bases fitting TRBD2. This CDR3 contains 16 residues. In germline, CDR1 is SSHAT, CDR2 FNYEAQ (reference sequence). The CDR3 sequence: CASSLGLLADYNEQFF. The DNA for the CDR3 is TGTGCCAGCAGTTTAGGGTTACTAGCGGACTACAATGAGCAGTTCTTC.

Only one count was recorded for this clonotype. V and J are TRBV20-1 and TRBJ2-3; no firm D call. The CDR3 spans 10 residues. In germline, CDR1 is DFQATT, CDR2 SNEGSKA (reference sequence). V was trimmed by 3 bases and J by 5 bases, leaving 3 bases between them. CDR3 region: CSASLDTQYF. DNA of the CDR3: TGCAGTGCTAGCTTAGATACGCAGTATTTT.

The CDR3 coding sequence is TGTGCCAGCAGCCCCAGCATGGGGGTGAACACTGAAGCTTTCTTT. Protein product: CASSPSMGVNTEAFF. V gene TRBV7-9 combines with J gene TRBJ1-1, with D maybe TRBD1 (5 bases). Looked up from germline, CDR1 is SEHNR and CDR2 is FQNEAQ (reference sequence). This CDR3 comprises 15 residues. Trimming removed 5 bases from V and 0 bases from J, with 13 bases in between.

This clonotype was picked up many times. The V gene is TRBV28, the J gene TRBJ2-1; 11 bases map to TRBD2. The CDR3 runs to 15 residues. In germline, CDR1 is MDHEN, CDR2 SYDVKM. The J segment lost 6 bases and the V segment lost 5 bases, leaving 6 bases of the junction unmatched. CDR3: CASSALAGGLNEQFF. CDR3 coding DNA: TGTGCCAGCAGTGCCCTAGCGGGGGGACTCAATGAGCAGTTCTTC.

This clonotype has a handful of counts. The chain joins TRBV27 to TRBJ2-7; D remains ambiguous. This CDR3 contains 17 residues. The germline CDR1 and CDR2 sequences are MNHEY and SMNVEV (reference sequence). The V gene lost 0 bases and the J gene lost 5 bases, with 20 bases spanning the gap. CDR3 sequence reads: CASSLSGFGQVLNEQYF. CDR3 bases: TGTGCCAGCAGTTTATCGGGATTTGGGCAGGTCCTCAACGAGCAGTACTTC.

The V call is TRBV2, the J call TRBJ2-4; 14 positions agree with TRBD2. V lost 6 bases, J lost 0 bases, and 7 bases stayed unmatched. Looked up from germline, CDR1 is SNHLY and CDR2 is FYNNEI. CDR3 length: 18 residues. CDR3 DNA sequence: TGTGCCAGCAGGGGGACTAGCGGGGGACTCCTAGCCAAAAACATTCAGTACTTC. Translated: CASRGTSGGLLAKNIQYF.

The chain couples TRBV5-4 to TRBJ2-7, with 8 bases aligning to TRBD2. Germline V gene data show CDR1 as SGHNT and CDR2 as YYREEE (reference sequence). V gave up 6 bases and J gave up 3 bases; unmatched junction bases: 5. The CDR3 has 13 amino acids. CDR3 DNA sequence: TGTGCCAGCAAGACCAGCGGGGGCTACGAGCAGTACTTC. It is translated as CASKTSGGYEQYF.

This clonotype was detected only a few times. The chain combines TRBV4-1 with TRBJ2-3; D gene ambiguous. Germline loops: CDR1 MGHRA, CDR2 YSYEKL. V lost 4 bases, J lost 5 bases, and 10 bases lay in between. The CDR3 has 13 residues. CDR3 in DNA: TGCGCCAGCAGCCTGGACGGTAAAGATACGCAGTATTTT. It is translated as CASSLDGKDTQYF.

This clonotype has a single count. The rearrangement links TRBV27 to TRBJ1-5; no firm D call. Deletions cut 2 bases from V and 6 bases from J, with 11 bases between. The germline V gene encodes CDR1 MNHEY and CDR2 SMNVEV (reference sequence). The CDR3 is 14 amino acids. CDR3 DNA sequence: TGTGCCAGCAGTTTAGAAGGGTTCGGTCAGCCCCAGCATTTT. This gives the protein CASSLEGFGQPQHF.

The CDR3 DNA reads as TGCAGTGCTAGAAGGGGGAACCCCTACAATGAGCAGTTCTTC. It specifies CSARRGNPYNEQFF. The chain joins TRBV20-1 to TRBJ2-1; D possibly corresponds to TRBD1 (6 bases). Looked up from germline, CDR1 is DFQATT and CDR2 is SNEGSKA (reference sequence). Trimming left V 2 bases short and J 2 bases short, with 10 bases between. CDR3 size: 14 residues.

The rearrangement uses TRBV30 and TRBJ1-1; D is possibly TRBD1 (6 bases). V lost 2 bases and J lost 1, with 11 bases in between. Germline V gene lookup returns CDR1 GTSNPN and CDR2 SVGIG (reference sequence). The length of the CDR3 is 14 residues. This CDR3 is CAWSFRGQNTEAFF. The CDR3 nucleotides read TGTGCCTGGAGTTTTCGGGGACAGAACACTGAAGCTTTCTTT.

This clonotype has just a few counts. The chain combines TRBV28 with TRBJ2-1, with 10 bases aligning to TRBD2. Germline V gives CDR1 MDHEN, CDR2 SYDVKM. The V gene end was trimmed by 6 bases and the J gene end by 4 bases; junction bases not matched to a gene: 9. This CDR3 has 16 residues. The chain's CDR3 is CASSPLGTSVYNEQFF. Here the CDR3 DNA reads TGTGCCAGCAGCCCGCTTGGGACTAGCGTATACAATGAGCAGTTCTTC.

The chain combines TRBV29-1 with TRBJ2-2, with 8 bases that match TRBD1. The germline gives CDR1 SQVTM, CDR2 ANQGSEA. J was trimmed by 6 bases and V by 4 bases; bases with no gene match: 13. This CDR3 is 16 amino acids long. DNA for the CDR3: TGCAGCGTTGTAGCTTCACGGACAGGGTTGGCCGGGGAGCTGTTTTTT. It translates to CSVVASRTGLAGELFF.

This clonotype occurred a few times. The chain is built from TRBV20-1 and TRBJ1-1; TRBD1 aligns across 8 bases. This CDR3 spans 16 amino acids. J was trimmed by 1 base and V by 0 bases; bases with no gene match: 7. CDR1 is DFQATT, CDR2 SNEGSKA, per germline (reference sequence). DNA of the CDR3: TGCAGTGCTAGAGACCCGACAGGGGAGGGGAACACTGAAGCTTTCTTT. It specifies CSARDPTGEGNTEAFF.

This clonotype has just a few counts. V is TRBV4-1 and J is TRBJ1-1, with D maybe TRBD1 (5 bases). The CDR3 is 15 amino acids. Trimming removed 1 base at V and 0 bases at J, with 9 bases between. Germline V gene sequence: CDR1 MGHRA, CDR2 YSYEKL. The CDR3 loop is CASSQGGKMNTEAFF. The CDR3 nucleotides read TGCGCCAGCAGCCAAGGGGGGAAAATGAACACTGAAGCTTTCTTT.

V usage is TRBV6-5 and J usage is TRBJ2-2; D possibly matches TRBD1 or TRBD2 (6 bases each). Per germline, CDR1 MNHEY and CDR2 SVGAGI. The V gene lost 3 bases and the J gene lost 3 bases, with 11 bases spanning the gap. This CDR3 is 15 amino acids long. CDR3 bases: TGTGCCAGCAGTTATACTGGGGGGCACACCGGGGAGCTGTTTTTT. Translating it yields CASSYTGGHTGELFF.

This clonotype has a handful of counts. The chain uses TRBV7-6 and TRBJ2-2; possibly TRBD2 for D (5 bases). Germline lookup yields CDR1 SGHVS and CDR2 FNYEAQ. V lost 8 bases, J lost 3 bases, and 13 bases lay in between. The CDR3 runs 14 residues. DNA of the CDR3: TGTGCCAGCCAGGAGCGAGCGGACACCGGGGAGCTGTTTTTT. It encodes CASQERADTGELFF.

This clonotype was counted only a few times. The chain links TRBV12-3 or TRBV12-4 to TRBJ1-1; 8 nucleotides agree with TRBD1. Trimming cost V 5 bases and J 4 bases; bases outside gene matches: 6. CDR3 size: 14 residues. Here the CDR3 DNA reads TGTGCCAGCAGTACAACAGGGGGGCGCACTGAAGCTTTCTTT. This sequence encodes CASSTTGGRTEAFF.

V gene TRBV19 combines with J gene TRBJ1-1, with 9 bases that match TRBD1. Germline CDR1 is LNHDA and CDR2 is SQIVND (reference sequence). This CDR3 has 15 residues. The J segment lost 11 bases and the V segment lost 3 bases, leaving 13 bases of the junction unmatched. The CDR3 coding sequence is TGTGCCAGTAGTATGTACAGGGGGCGCGACCTATTGGCTTTCTTT. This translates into CASSMYRGRDLLAFF. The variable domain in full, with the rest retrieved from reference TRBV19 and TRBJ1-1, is DGGITQSPKYLFRKEGQNVTLSCEQNLNHDAMYWYRQDPGQGLRLIYYSQIVNDFQKGDIAEGYSVSREKKESFPLTVTSAQKNPTAFYLCASSMYRGRDLLAFFGQGTRLTVV.

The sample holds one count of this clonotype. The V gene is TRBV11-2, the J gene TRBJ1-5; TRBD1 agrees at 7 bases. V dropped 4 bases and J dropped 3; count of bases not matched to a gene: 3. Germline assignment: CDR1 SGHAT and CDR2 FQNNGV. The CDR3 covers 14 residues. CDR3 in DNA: TGTGCCAGCAGCTCCGACAGGGTCAATCAGCCCCAGCATTTT. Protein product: CASSSDRVNQPQHF.

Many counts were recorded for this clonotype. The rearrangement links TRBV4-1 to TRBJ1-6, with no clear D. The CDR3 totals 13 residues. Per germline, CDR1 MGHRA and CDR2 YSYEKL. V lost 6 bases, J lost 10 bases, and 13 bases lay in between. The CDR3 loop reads CASRNDGPSPLHF. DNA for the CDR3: TGCGCCAGCAGAAACGACGGGCCGTCACCCCTCCACTTT.